One and the same sample provided the 23 T cell receptor beta chains below, sequenced in a study of early T cells in non-severe SARS-CoV-2 infection. One entry per CDR3 protein, called by TCRdb with MiXCR from the 5' RACE reads. The repertoire holds 70,000 or so distinct CDR3 sequences, with 11% as singletons. Sequenced sample: whole blood. These receptors were taken from an adult who was a healthcare worker with PCR-confirmed SARS-CoV-2 infection or an uninfected control (not recorded which).

This chain links TRBV13 with TRBJ2-7; no clear D. CDR1 and CDR2 from the germline V gene are PRHDT and FYEKMQ (reference sequence). The CDR3 runs 11 residues. Deletions cut 2 bases from V and 6 bases from J, with 5 bases between. CDR3 DNA: TGTGCCAGCAGCTTATCCGGCGAGCAGTACTTC. Protein product: CASSLSGEQYF.

The chain combines TRBV27 with TRBJ2-7; D is unclear. The CDR3 is made up of 14 amino acids. V lost 3 bases to trimming and J lost 0 bases, with 9 bases between them. CDR1 is MNHEY, CDR2 SMNVEV, per germline (reference sequence). CDR3 loop: CASSLQLSSYEQYF. CDR3 DNA: TGTGCCAGCAGTTTGCAGCTAAGCTCCTACGAGCAGTACTTC.

This clonotype was recorded a few times. The gene calls are TRBV12-3 or TRBV12-4 and TRBJ2-1; D is unclear. Trimming took 11 bases from V and 6 from J, leaving 14 bases between them. The CDR3 contains 12 residues. CDR3 in amino acids: CASGPHPNEQFF. CDR3 DNA: TGTGCCTCTGGACCTCACCCCAATGAGCAGTTCTTC.

The gene calls are TRBV28 and TRBJ1-2, with no clear D. Germline-derived CDR1 and CDR2 are MDHEN and SYDVKM. Trimming took 5 bases from V and 2 from J, leaving 15 bases between them. The CDR3 has 15 residues. CDR3 sequence reads: CASSPRRILNYGYTF. For the CDR3, the DNA is TGTGCCAGCAGTCCCAGACGTATTCTAAACTATGGCTACACCTTC.

The table lists this clonotype with a few counts. CDR3 bases: TGTGCCAGCAGTTTCTGGCCGAACACTGAAGCTTTCTTT. Translation gives CASSFWPNTEAFF. The chain couples TRBV27 to TRBJ1-1; unclear D gene. Germline CDR1 is MNHEY and CDR2 is SMNVEV (reference sequence). The CDR3 sequence is 13 residues long. Between the trimmed V and J ends, which lost 3 bases and 1 base, there was a span of 6 bases.

This clonotype was seen many times. The genes are TRBV5-4 and TRBJ2-1; 7 bases fit TRBD1. This CDR3 region has 15 residues. V was clipped by 4 bases and J by 12 bases; unmatched bases: 16. From germline, CDR1 is SGHNT and CDR2 YYREEE (reference sequence). The CDR3 DNA reads as TGTGCCAGCAGCCTCCAGGGACAGATTAATTTGGGGCAGTTCTTC. Translation gives CASSLQGQINLGQFF.

This clonotype was counted once. V is TRBV28 and J is TRBJ2-7; D might be TRBD2 (5 bases). The CDR3 is 13 amino acids. CDR1 and CDR2 (germline): MDHEN, SYDVKM. The V end was cut by 3 bases, the J end by 3 bases, with 9 bases between. This CDR3 is CASSFRRGYEQYF. DNA for the CDR3: TGTGCCAGCAGTTTCCGCCGGGGCTACGAGCAGTACTTC.

This clonotype occurred a few times. The genes are TRBV19 and TRBJ1-5; possibly TRBD1 for D (5 bases). Trimming took 6 bases from V and 2 from J, leaving 14 bases between them. The germline gives CDR1 LNHDA, CDR2 SQIVND (reference sequence). The CDR3 is made up of 15 amino acids. The CDR3: CASSHRSYGNQPQHF. CDR3 in DNA: TGTGCCAGTAGCCACAGGTCTTACGGCAATCAGCCCCAGCATTTT.

The V call is TRBV20-1, the J call TRBJ2-1; TRBD1 or TRBD2 may be the D gene (5 bases each). The CDR3 consists of 14 residues. Per the germline V gene, CDR1 is DFQATT and CDR2 is SNEGSKA (reference sequence). Between the trimmed V and J ends, which lost 3 bases and 9 bases, there was a span of 18 bases. In DNA, the CDR3 is TGCAGTGCTAGGGCCAGCTCCACAGGAGGTGAGCAGTTCTTC. This sequence encodes CSARASSTGGEQFF.

A few counts support this clonotype. This sequence joins TRBV4-3 and TRBJ2-3; 7 bases map to TRBD2. The trim removed 4 bases at V and 3 bases at J, leaving 10 bases unmatched. Per germline, CDR1 LGHNA and CDR2 YSLEER. The CDR3 spans 16 residues. In DNA form, the CDR3 reads TGCGCCAGCAGCCGAGCAGTCCTAGCGGTAACAGATACGCAGTATTTT. It codes for CASSRAVLAVTDTQYF.

V gene TRBV21-1 combines with J gene TRBJ2-4. TRBV21-1 is classified as a pseudogene. The CDR3 runs to 13 residues. DNA for the CDR3: TGTGCCAGCAGCAAAACAAGACCAAACATTCAGTACTTC. Its protein product is CASSKTRPNIQYF.

This clonotype was seen a few times. The chain carries TRBV28 and TRBJ2-2; D gene ambiguous. Germline V gives CDR1 MDHEN, CDR2 SYDVKM. The CDR3 is 14 residues long. V lost 4 bases, J lost 1 base, and 7 bases lay in between. CDR3 nucleotides: TGTGCCAGCAGTTCGACACAGAACACCGGGGAGCTGTTTTTT. Protein product: CASSSTQNTGELFF.

This clonotype occurred many times. V and J are TRBV6-6 and TRBJ2-2, with TRBD1 as a possible D gene (5 bases). In germline, CDR1 is MNHNY, CDR2 SVGAGI (reference sequence). The CDR3 consists of 15 residues. Trimming took 5 bases from V and 1 from J, leaving 11 bases between them. CDR3 protein: CASSALRVNTGELFF. CDR3 nucleotide sequence: TGTGCCAGCAGTGCCCTCAGGGTGAACACCGGGGAGCTGTTTTTT.

This clonotype turned up a few times. The chain links TRBV7-7 to TRBJ2-3; 10 bases fit TRBD2. V trimming: 5 bases; J trimming: 1 base; junction bases outside the gene matches: 3. CDR1 is SSHAT and CDR2 is FNYEAQ in the germline V gene (reference sequence). The CDR3 has 15 amino acids. DNA of the CDR3: TGTGCCAGCAGCCCCGGGACTAGCGGCACAGATACGCAGTATTTT. Translation gives CASSPGTSGTDTQYF.

The chain is built from TRBV20-1 and TRBJ2-5; D is undetermined. V was clipped by 0 bases and J by 5 bases, with 10 bases between them. Looked up from germline, CDR1 is DFQATT and CDR2 is SNEGSKA (reference sequence). There are 13 residues in the CDR3. CDR3 amino acids: CSARDPRLETQYF. CDR3 in DNA: TGCAGTGCTAGAGATCCTAGGTTGGAGACCCAGTACTTC.

This clonotype was seen many times. V usage is TRBV6-6 and J usage is TRBJ2-1; possibly TRBD1 for D (6 bases). CDR1 is MNHNY, CDR2 SVGAGI, per germline (reference sequence). This CDR3 spans 15 amino acids. V lost 8 bases to trimming and J lost 0 bases, with 14 bases between them. This CDR3 reads CASQTGAISYNEQFF. CDR3 sequence (DNA): TGTGCCAGCCAGACAGGCGCGATCTCCTACAATGAGCAGTTCTTC.

The genes are TRBV4-1 and TRBJ2-5; possibly TRBD2 for D (5 bases). CDR1 is MGHRA, CDR2 YSYEKL, per germline. V was clipped by 0 bases and J by 2 bases, with 10 bases between them. This CDR3 is 15 amino acids long. The CDR3 spells CASSQDPGSQETQYF. The CDR3 DNA sequence: TGCGCCAGCAGCCAAGATCCGGGGAGTCAAGAGACCCAGTACTTC.

This clonotype showed up just a few times. The chain carries TRBV27 and TRBJ1-2, with TRBD1 identical over 12 bases. With V trimmed by 7 bases and J by 2 bases, 11 bases remained unmatched. CDR1 is MNHEY and CDR2 is SMNVEV in the germline V gene (reference sequence). This CDR3 comprises 17 residues. CDR3 loop: CASIPHGGTGGNYGYTF. The CDR3 DNA is TGTGCCAGCATACCGCACGGCGGGACAGGGGGCAACTATGGCTACACCTTC.

This clonotype appeared many times. The genes are TRBV4-1 and TRBJ1-5; perhaps TRBD1 as D (6 bases). The germline V and J ends were trimmed by 4 bases and 9 bases, with 19 bases remaining between them. Germline V gene sequence: CDR1 MGHRA, CDR2 YSYEKL. The CDR3 is made up of 15 amino acids. The CDR3 reads CASSRSGVENTPQHF. The CDR3, as DNA: TGCGCCAGCAGCCGCTCAGGGGTCGAGAACACGCCCCAGCATTTT.

This clonotype has more than one count but fewer than ten. This sequence joins TRBV12-3 or TRBV12-4 and TRBJ2-1; D gene uncertain. CDR3 length: 14 residues. The V end lost 6 bases, the J end lost 6 bases, and 15 bases lay between the germline ends. The CDR3 DNA reads as TGTGCCAGCAGCCAACTCAGAGACCCCAATGAGCAGTTCTTC. Encoded protein: CASSQLRDPNEQFF.

This clonotype showed up just a few times. The chain has TRBV12-3 or TRBV12-4 and TRBJ2-7; D remains unclear. The V and J ends lost 6 bases and 6 bases respectively, with 9 bases between them. CDR3 length equals 11 residues. The CDR3 protein is CASRGLGEQYF. The CDR3 DNA follows: TGTGCCAGCAGGGGGTTGGGCGAGCAGTACTTC.

This rearrangement joins TRBV7-2 to TRBJ2-3, with TRBD2 matching over 10 bases. Germline CDR1 reads SGHTA; CDR2 reads FQGNSA. The CDR3 is made up of 18 amino acids. V trimming: 3 bases; J trimming: 4 bases; junction bases outside the gene matches: 13. The CDR3 DNA follows: TGTGCCAGCAGCTTTAGTCTGGACGGGACTAGCGACGCAGATACGCAGTATTTT. Protein product: CASSFSLDGTSDADTQYF.

In this sample, this clonotype turned up a few times. This chain joins TRBV10-2 and TRBJ2-5; 8 nucleotides match TRBD2. V was pared by 6 bases and J by 2 bases, with 2 bases of the junction left unmatched. Germline CDR1 is WSHSY and CDR2 is SAAADI. This CDR3 has 13 residues. CDR3 coding DNA: TGCGCCAGCAGAGAGCGGGGGCAAGAGACCCAGTACTTC. Its translation is CASRERGQETQYF.